These 22 T cell receptor beta chains share one sample of origin, sequenced in a study of blood T cells in healthy people across ages. Sample-barcoded 5' priming and a J-beta primer mix drove a second PCR of roughly 6 to 12 cycles. TCRdb independently ran MiXCR on the 5' RACE reads; one entry per CDR3 protein. This sample has hundreds of thousands of distinct CDR3 sequences, with around 50% found just once. The sample was blood. Receptors originate from a middle-aged man in good health.

The chain is built from TRBV25-1 and TRBJ2-4, with D unresolved. The CDR3 totals 20 residues. The V gene lost 4 bases and the J gene lost 4 bases, with 29 bases spanning the gap. Germline-derived CDR1 and CDR2 are MGHDK and SYGVNS. CDR3: CASSALSPYRAATLKNIQYF. The CDR3 bases are TGTGCCAGCAGTGCCCTTTCCCCCTATCGGGCCGCAACCCTTAAAAACATTCAGTACTTC.

This clonotype came up once. The gene calls are TRBV29-1 and TRBJ2-7; a weak D match, TRBD1 (6 bases). CDR3 length equals 12 residues. Germline V gene lookup returns CDR1 SQVTM and CDR2 ANQGSEA. V lost 7 bases to trimming and J lost 3 bases, with 13 bases between them. This CDR3 is CSANQGNYEQYF. The CDR3 DNA is TGCAGCGCGAATCAGGGGAACTACGAGCAGTACTTC.

J is TRBJ2-7 and V is TRBV9, with a possible D match to TRBD1 (5 bases). Germline values: CDR1 SGDLS, CDR2 YYNGEE. Trimming removed 4 bases from V and 4 bases from J, with 18 bases in between. This CDR3 has 15 amino acids. The CDR3 sequence: CASSPRPGLEYEQYF. CDR3 in DNA: TGTGCCAGCAGCCCACGTCCAGGGCTGGAGTACGAGCAGTACTTC.

The CDR3 nucleotides read TGTGCCAGCAGCTCCGCGGGGGGCCCCTCAAATGAGCAGTTCTTC. This translates into CASSSAGGPSNEQFF. The genes are TRBV7-9 and TRBJ2-1; 8 bases fit TRBD2. The CDR3 is made up of 15 amino acids. Germline CDR1 is SEHNR and CDR2 is FQNEAQ (reference sequence). Unmatched junction bases numbered 9, after V lost 4 bases and J lost 7 bases.

As concerns this clonotype: Compared with germline, one end of the junction differs, possibly owing to a read error. The rearrangement uses TRBV5-1 and TRBJ1-1; D not resolved. This CDR3 has 13 residues. From germline, CDR1 is SGHRS and CDR2 YFSETQ. CDR3 nucleotides: TGCGCCAACAGCTTGGAAGGTTATGCTGAAGCTTTCTTT. Translated, it gives CANSLEGYAEAFF.

The J gene is TRBJ1-1, the V gene TRBV29-1; D gene ambiguous. Trimming left V 4 bases short and J 0 bases short, with 12 bases between. The CDR3 runs 14 residues. Germline-derived CDR1 and CDR2 are SQVTM and ANQGSEA. The DNA of the CDR3 is TGCAGCGTTGCCCCCGATGGGGTGAACACTGAAGCTTTCTTT. It translates to CSVAPDGVNTEAFF.

The chain carries TRBV29-1 and TRBJ2-3; TRBD1 is a possible D gene (6 bases). Germline V lookup: CDR1 SQVTM, CDR2 ANQGSEA. V was trimmed by 7 bases and J by 2 bases, leaving 13 bases between them. CDR3 size: 13 residues. For the CDR3, the DNA is TGCAGCGCCGGACAGAGGATCACAGATACGCAGTATTTT. Translating gives CSAGQRITDTQYF.

V gene TRBV14 combines with J gene TRBJ2-7; D unresolved. Gene TRBJ2-5 matches the end of the DNA better, so the J call may be wrong. The germline V gene encodes CDR1 SGHDN and CDR2 FVKESK. This CDR3 is built from 17 residues. The CDR3 DNA follows: TGTGCCAGCAGCCAAGATAGGTCTACCAATCCTAGGGAGACCCAGTACTTC. Residues: CASSQDRSTNPRETQYF.

V gene TRBV20-1 combines with J gene TRBJ1-5; D remains ambiguous. V was pared by 6 bases and J by 5 bases, with 8 bases between. Germline CDR1 is DFQATT and CDR2 is SNEGSKA (reference sequence). CDR3 length: 11 amino acids. CDR3 amino acids: CSAQHDQPQHF. In DNA, the CDR3 is TGCAGTGCGCAGCATGATCAGCCCCAGCATTTT.

This chain joins TRBV6-6 and TRBJ2-1; TRBD1 aligns across 10 bases. This CDR3 has 15 amino acids. Germline lookup yields CDR1 MNHNY and CDR2 SVGAGI (reference sequence). V was pared by 2 bases and J by 5 bases, with 3 bases of the junction left unmatched. CDR3 nucleotide sequence: TGTGCCAGCAGTTACGGGACAGGGGAGCACAATGAGCAGTTCTTC. Its translation: CASSYGTGEHNEQFF.

The chain uses TRBV29-1 and TRBJ1-1, with no clear D. CDR1 and CDR2 from the germline V gene are SQVTM and ANQGSEA. V lost 8 bases, J lost 2 bases, and 6 bases lay in between. The CDR3 has 10 amino acids. CDR3 region: CSIGNTEAFF. DNA of the CDR3: TGCAGCATCGGAAACACTGAAGCTTTCTTT.

The gene calls are TRBV4-2 and TRBJ2-3; 8 bases line up with TRBD1. J was trimmed by 6 bases and V by 0 bases; bases with no gene match: 8. This CDR3 has 16 amino acids. Germline V CDR1 and CDR2: LGHNA, YNFKEQ. CDR3 bases: TGTGCCAGCAGCCAAGAGCGGGCAGGGGGCAAGGATACGCAGTATTTT. It encodes CASSQERAGGKDTQYF.

The genes are TRBV20-1 and TRBJ1-2; D unresolved. V lost 7 bases and J 5 bases, leaving 14 bases between the germline ends. The length of the CDR3 is 12 residues. The germline V gene encodes CDR1 DFQATT and CDR2 SNEGSKA (reference sequence). CDR3 bases: TGCAGTGTTCGAAGGAGGGATTATGGCTACACCTTC. It translates to CSVRRRDYGYTF.

This clonotype was found a few times. This chain uses TRBV7-2 with TRBJ1-2, with D unclear. The CDR3 has 14 residues. Germline assignment: CDR1 SGHTA and CDR2 FQGNSA. V was clipped by 0 bases and J by 7 bases, with 12 bases between them. The CDR3 region has the DNA TGTGCCAGCAGCTTAGCGTCGGACTGGGGTGGCTACACCTTC. This translates into CASSLASDWGGYTF.

This clonotype has at least ten counts. The CDR3 reads CASSSDRGPQETQYF. CDR3 nucleotide sequence: TGTGCCAGCAGCTCCGACAGGGGACCCCAAGAGACCCAGTACTTC. The chain has TRBV7-2 and TRBJ2-5; 8 bases map to TRBD1. Germline CDR1 reads SGHTA; CDR2 reads FQGNSA. V was clipped by 4 bases and J by 1 base; unmatched bases: 5. The CDR3 is made up of 15 amino acids.

The V call is TRBV12-3 or TRBV12-4, the J call TRBJ1-2; D unresolved. V was trimmed by 5 bases and J by 8 bases, leaving 18 bases between them. The CDR3 runs 14 residues. This chain's CDR3 is CASSPDGLGLGYTF. CDR3 sequence (DNA): TGTGCCAGCAGTCCCGACGGACTAGGGTTAGGCTACACCTTC.

This clonotype has just a few counts. J is TRBJ2-4 and V is TRBV25-1; 12 bases fit TRBD2. Germline V gene lookup returns CDR1 MGHDK and CDR2 SYGVNS. The CDR3 spans 15 residues. Losses at the gene ends were 6 bases for V and 8 bases for J; bases not matched to a gene: 8. This CDR3 is CASSETSGRRDIQYF. DNA for the CDR3: TGTGCCAGCAGCGAGACTAGCGGGAGAAGGGACATTCAGTACTTC.

V usage is TRBV27 and J usage is TRBJ2-7; TRBD1 might be the D (6 bases). V lost 5 bases, J lost 7 bases, and 18 bases lay in between. Germline loops: CDR1 MNHEY, CDR2 SMNVEV (reference sequence). There are 14 residues in the CDR3. DNA for the CDR3: TGTGCCAGCAGTCAGTCGACAGGCCTGGGAGAGCAGTACTTC. This translates into CASSQSTGLGEQYF.

With regard to this clonotype: A single base separates this from a much larger clone, so it may be a read error. The V and J genes are TRBV18 and TRBJ2-7; perhaps TRBD2 as D (6 bases). The length of the CDR3 is 13 residues. CDR1 is KGHSH, CDR2 LQKENI, per germline. V was cut by 6 bases and J by 6 bases, with 15 bases left in between. CDR3 nucleotide sequence: TGTGCCAGCTCCGCGGGACGGGGAACCGAGCAGTACTTC. Its protein product is CASSAGRGTEQYF.

The chain joins TRBV27 to TRBJ1-6; unclear D gene. V was shortened by 3 bases and J by 9 bases, with 6 bases between the two germline ends. Germline loops: CDR1 MNHEY, CDR2 SMNVEV (reference sequence). The CDR3 is 12 residues long. The CDR3 region is CASSFWGSPLHF. The CDR3 DNA reads as TGTGCCAGCAGTTTTTGGGGTTCACCCCTCCACTTT.

The rearrangement links TRBV6-2 or TRBV6-3 to TRBJ1-2; D is perhaps TRBD1 (6 bases). Trimming cost V 7 bases and J 3 bases, with 12 bases left between them. Germline CDR1 reads MNHEY; CDR2 reads SVGEGT. The CDR3 has 13 residues. CDR3: CASNLQGYYGYTF. In DNA form, the CDR3 reads TGTGCCAGCAACCTACAGGGCTACTATGGCTACACCTTC.

This chain joins TRBV5-1 and TRBJ2-7; D is possibly TRBD2 (6 bases). Germline CDR1 SGHRS, CDR2 YFSETQ. V lost 4 bases, J lost 2 bases, and 10 bases lay in between. This CDR3 has 13 residues. The CDR3 reads CASSVRTTYEQYF. As DNA, the CDR3 is TGCGCCAGCAGCGTCCGGACTACCTACGAGCAGTACTTC.